One TCR beta chain is described in this entry. The data were taken from a study of blood T cell repertoires in COVID-19. Study-level background: From T cells, B-cell-depleted T cells, or PBMCs came the material, which was cDNA or gDNA.

Clones were read by immunoSEQ multiplex PCR, and TCRdb kept only the in-frame ones, dropping some. Of 81,000 or so clones listed, about 92% were seen once; the top ten hold roughly 6.4%. In germline, CDR1 is SGHNT, CDR2 YYREEE (reference sequence). V was clipped by 3 bases and J by 4 bases, with 7 bases between them. CDR3 size: 13 residues. Specimen: peripheral blood. The TCR sequence derives from an older woman with active COVID-19. This chain connects TRBV5-4 to TRBJ2-2; a possible D gene is TRBD2 (5 bases). The CDR3 DNA reads as TGTGCCAGCAGCTGGCGGGCCACCGGGGAGCTGTTTTTT. As protein: CASSWRATGELFF.